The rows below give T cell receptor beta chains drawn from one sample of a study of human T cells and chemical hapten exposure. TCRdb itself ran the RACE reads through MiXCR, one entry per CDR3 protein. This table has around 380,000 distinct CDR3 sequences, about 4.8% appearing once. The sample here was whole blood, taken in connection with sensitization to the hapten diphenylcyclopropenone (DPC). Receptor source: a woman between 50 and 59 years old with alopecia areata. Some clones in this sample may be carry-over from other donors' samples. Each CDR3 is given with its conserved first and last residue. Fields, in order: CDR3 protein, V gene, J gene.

cdr3_aa: CASSQVLAWSGGKETQYF; v_call: TRBV3-1; j_call: TRBJ2-5
cdr3_aa: CSARYTAYEQYF; v_call: TRBV20-1; j_call: TRBJ2-7
cdr3_aa: CSVESGPRSSYNEQFF; v_call: TRBV29-1; j_call: TRBJ2-1
cdr3_aa: CASSFSGTSQEQYF; v_call: TRBV5-1; j_call: TRBJ2-7
cdr3_aa: CASSVAGSRDSPLHF; v_call: TRBV9; j_call: TRBJ1-6
cdr3_aa: CASSQDGLAGRPNTGELFF; v_call: TRBV5-4; j_call: TRBJ2-2
cdr3_aa: CASSQEEGQGMNEKLFF; v_call: TRBV3-1; j_call: TRBJ1-4
cdr3_aa: CASSFGAGGLTEAFF; v_call: TRBV27; j_call: TRBJ1-1
cdr3_aa: CASSLSGRPRTEQFF; v_call: TRBV12-3/TRBV12-4; j_call: TRBJ2-1
cdr3_aa: CASSQERRETQYF; v_call: TRBV4-3; j_call: TRBJ2-5
cdr3_aa: CATSRDRAYGYTF; v_call: TRBV15; j_call: TRBJ1-2
cdr3_aa: CASNPGGGDTQYF; v_call: TRBV6-5; j_call: TRBJ2-3
cdr3_aa: CASRGSRGQPQHF; v_call: TRBV7-2; j_call: TRBJ1-5
cdr3_aa: CATSTTSGGQETQYF; v_call: TRBV15; j_call: TRBJ2-5
cdr3_aa: CASSLAGGNQETQYF; v_call: TRBV7-2; j_call: TRBJ2-5
cdr3_aa: CASSQEQGPTDTQYF; v_call: TRBV4-1; j_call: TRBJ2-3
cdr3_aa: CASSRTWGKEQFF; v_call: TRBV6-2/TRBV6-3; j_call: TRBJ2-1
cdr3_aa: CSARDYRGDTEAFF; v_call: TRBV20-1; j_call: TRBJ1-1
cdr3_aa: CASSSGTAPLVQYF; v_call: TRBV5-1; j_call: TRBJ2-7
cdr3_aa: CASSPFEGRLNQPQHF; v_call: TRBV28; j_call: TRBJ1-5
cdr3_aa: CASSQDTTGQGNQPQHF; v_call: TRBV4-3; j_call: TRBJ1-5
cdr3_aa: CASSHGLNTGELFF; v_call: TRBV4-1; j_call: TRBJ2-2
cdr3_aa: CASSPGDAGYTF; v_call: TRBV12-3/TRBV12-4; j_call: TRBJ1-2
cdr3_aa: CASSRGREETQYF; v_call: TRBV7-2; j_call: TRBJ2-5
cdr3_aa: CSARALAGTDTQYF; v_call: TRBV20-1; j_call: TRBJ2-3
cdr3_aa: CASSPYLQNYEQYF; v_call: TRBV5-5; j_call: TRBJ2-7
cdr3_aa: CASSLRQGAGNTIYF; v_call: TRBV2; j_call: TRBJ1-3
cdr3_aa: CSAPTTGDYEQYF; v_call: TRBV20-1; j_call: TRBJ2-7
cdr3_aa: CVSGDGYIQYF; v_call: TRBV12-3/TRBV12-4; j_call: TRBJ2-4
cdr3_aa: CASRGGAGNEKLFF; v_call: TRBV5-1; j_call: TRBJ1-4